The next 32 T cell receptor beta chains were all read from a single sample in a study of cytomegalovirus exposure and HLA in healthy donors. Primers for the PCR totalled 60 Vbeta and 13 Jbeta. Some clones are missing from TCRdb's copy, which holds only in-frame ones; the method was immunoSEQ multiplex PCR. The repertoire includes about 160,000 clones, about four fifths of them detected once, and 6.5% to 7.5% sits in the top ten. Sequenced material: PBMCs. The receptor set was obtained from a woman aged 30 to 39 in good health and CMV-seropositive.

The J gene is TRBJ2-7, the V gene TRBV19; 11 nucleotides agree with TRBD2. Trimming took 5 bases from V and 3 from J; bases not matched to a gene: 6. The CDR3 has 15 residues. Germline CDR1 and CDR2: LNHDA and SQIVND (reference sequence). The CDR3 is CASSLSGTSGYEQYF. CDR3 nucleotides: TGTGCCAGTAGTTTGTCCGGGACTAGCGGCTACGAGCAGTACTTC.

The chain uses TRBV19 and TRBJ1-5, with D possibly being TRBD1 (5 bases). The CDR3 is made up of 14 amino acids. V was trimmed by 11 bases and J by 2 bases, leaving 16 bases between them. Per the germline V gene, CDR1 is LNHDA and CDR2 is SQIVND (reference sequence). Here the CDR3 reads CASQGKIGNQPQHF. CDR3 bases: TGTGCCTCTCAGGGAAAGATTGGCAATCAGCCCCAGCATTTT. The complete variable domain, with remaining parts taken from reference TRBV19 and TRBJ1-5, reads DGGITQSPKYLFRKEGQNVTLSCEQNLNHDAMYWYRQDPGQGLRLIYYSQIVNDFQKGDIAEGYSVSREKKESFPLTVTSAQKNPTAFYLCASQGKIGNQPQHFGDGTRLSIL.

This chain links TRBV19 with TRBJ1-5; D uncertain. The CDR3 has 12 residues. V was trimmed by 3 bases and J by 9 bases, leaving 9 bases between them. The germline CDR1 and CDR2 sequences are LNHDA and SQIVND (reference sequence). DNA for the CDR3: TGTGCCAGTAGTATCGGAGATGGGCCCCAGCATTTT. It specifies CASSIGDGPQHF.

The sample holds many counts of this clone. This chain connects TRBV28 to TRBJ2-3; 8 positions agree with TRBD1. CDR3 size: 17 residues. V shed 1 base and J 2 bases; nucleotides not matched to a gene: 8. CDR1 MDHEN and CDR2 SYDVKM come from the germline V gene. As DNA, the CDR3 is TGTGCCAGCAGTTTATTCGGACAGGGTTGGGCCACAGATACGCAGTATTTT. Encoded protein: CASSLFGQGWATDTQYF.

This chain's CDR3 is CASSPRAGYEQYF. The DNA for the CDR3 is TGTGCCAGCTCACCACGAGCCGGCTACGAGCAGTACTTC. The J gene is TRBJ2-7, the V gene TRBV18; D gene unclear. This CDR3 contains 13 residues. Germline lookup yields CDR1 KGHSH and CDR2 LQKENI. V shed 1 base and J shed 3 bases, with 7 bases lying between them.

A few counts support this clone. Other DNA sequences in the sample encode the same CDR3. The V call is TRBV15, the J call TRBJ1-1, with 8 bases lining up with TRBD1. Germline-derived CDR1 and CDR2 are LNHNV and YYDKDF (reference sequence). J lost 4 bases, V lost 5 bases, and 9 bases had no gene match. The CDR3 loop spans 15 amino acids. This CDR3 reads CATSPGTGGFTEAFF. The CDR3 DNA is TGTGCCACCAGCCCAGGGACAGGTGGGTTCACTGAAGCTTTCTTT. Complete variable domain (other parts from reference TRBV15 and TRBJ1-1): DAMVIQNPRYQVTQFGKPVTLSCSQTLNHNVMYWYQQKSSQAPKLLFHYYDKDFNNEADTPDNFQSRRPNTSFCFLDIRSPGLGDTAMYLCATSPGTGGFTEAFFGQGTRLTVV.

This clone showed up just once. The chain carries TRBV5-6 and TRBJ1-2; TRBD1 matches 8 bases. The V segment lost 5 bases and the J segment 7 bases; nucleotides outside the gene matches: 13. The CDR3 runs 15 residues. Germline loops: CDR1 SGHDT, CDR2 YYEEEE. CDR3: CASSPDTGGFSGYTF. CDR3 DNA sequence: TGTGCCAGCAGTCCCGATACAGGGGGGTTTAGTGGCTACACCTTC.

V and J are TRBV6-1 and TRBJ1-6, with D hard to call. Deletions cut 4 bases from V and 7 bases from J, with 17 bases between. The CDR3 is 16 amino acids. CDR1 and CDR2 (germline): MNHNS, SASEGT. The CDR3 bases are TGTGCCAGCAGTGGTGAATGGTTTTCGGGGAATTCACCCCTCCACTTT. Translation gives CASSGEWFSGNSPLHF.

This sequence joins TRBV18 and TRBJ2-1, with 11 bases matching TRBD2. Germline V gives CDR1 KGHSH, CDR2 LQKENI. Losses at the gene ends were 2 bases for V and 10 bases for J; bases not matched to a gene: 7. This CDR3 region has 15 residues. Here the CDR3 reads CASSPASGGSREQFF. In DNA, the CDR3 is TGTGCCAGCTCACCAGCTAGCGGGGGGTCTAGGGAGCAGTTCTTC.

The chain has TRBV7-9 and TRBJ1-2; D might be TRBD1 (5 bases). The CDR3 length is 14 residues. V was clipped by 3 bases and J by 3 bases, with 11 bases between them. The germline gives CDR1 SEHNR, CDR2 FQNEAQ (reference sequence). The CDR3 region is CASSFLGGHYGYTF. The CDR3 nucleotides read TGTGCCAGCAGCTTTTTGGGGGGTCACTATGGCTACACCTTC. The full variable domain, its missing parts supplied by reference TRBV7-9 and TRBJ1-2, is DTGVSQNPRHKITKRGQNVTFRCDPISEHNRLYWYRQTLGQGPEFLTYFQNEAQLEKSRLLSDRFSAERPKGSFSTLEIQRTEQGDSAMYLCASSFLGGHYGYTFGSGTRLTVV.

Only one count was recorded for this clone. The gene calls are TRBV6-6 and TRBJ2-5, with D tentatively TRBD2 (6 bases). The end of the DNA aligns better with TRBJ2-7, so the J call may be wrong. CDR3 length: 14 amino acids. Germline-derived CDR1 and CDR2 are MNHNY and SVGAGI (reference sequence). The CDR3 protein is CASSYSQGGYEQYF. CDR3 in DNA: TGTGCCAGCAGTTACAGTCAGGGAGGCTACGAGCAGTACTTC.

The chain couples TRBV4-1 to TRBJ2-2, with 10 nucleotides matching TRBD1. The CDR3 totals 15 residues. Germline loops: CDR1 MGHRA, CDR2 YSYEKL. Trimming cost V 4 bases and J 4 bases; bases outside gene matches: 3. The CDR3 bases are TGCGCCAGCAGCCGGGGACAGGGGTTCACCGGGGAGCTGTTTTTT. This encodes CASSRGQGFTGELFF.

V usage is TRBV7-9 and J usage is TRBJ1-2; 8 nucleotides align to TRBD1. Germline values: CDR1 SEHNR, CDR2 FQNEAQ (reference sequence). The length of the CDR3 is 14 residues. The V segment lost 1 base and the J segment 3 bases; nucleotides outside the gene matches: 1. CDR3 in DNA: TGTGCCAGCAGCTTAGACAGGGGGGACTATGGCTACACCTTC. This sequence encodes CASSLDRGDYGYTF.

J is TRBJ1-5 and V is TRBV15; the match to TRBD1 covers 7 bases. The V gene end was trimmed by 0 bases and the J gene end by 3 bases; junction bases not matched to a gene: 5. This CDR3 is 16 amino acids long. The germline CDR1 and CDR2 sequences are LNHNV and YYDKDF (reference sequence). CDR3 loop: CATSRDRTGLNQPQHF. The CDR3 nucleotides are TGTGCCACCAGCAGAGATAGGACAGGCCTCAATCAGCCCCAGCATTTT.

The chain has TRBV4-3 and TRBJ2-1; 11 positions agree with TRBD2. This CDR3 contains 18 residues. With 2 bases clipped from V and 6 bases from J, the junction kept 12 bases outside the gene matches. Germline CDR1 is LGHNA and CDR2 is YSLEER. In nucleotides, the CDR3 is TGCGCCAGCAGCCAACTTTCTAGCGGGGGGCCGGTATCCAATGAGCAGTTCTTC. Amino acids: CASSQLSSGGPVSNEQFF.

Here the CDR3 DNA reads TGTGCCAGCTCACCCCAGACAGGGTATGGCTACACCTTC. Encoded protein: CASSPQTGYGYTF. V and J are TRBV18 and TRBJ1-2; 7 bases agree with TRBD1. V was pared by 3 bases and J by 5 bases, with 3 bases of the junction left unmatched. CDR1 and CDR2 (germline): KGHSH, LQKENI. The CDR3 totals 13 residues.

Worth noting for this clone: In the same sample, other DNA sequences code for this CDR3. The rearrangement links TRBV5-1 to TRBJ1-1, with D perhaps matching TRBD1 (5 bases). Deletions cut 4 bases from V and 0 bases from J, with 10 bases between. This CDR3 has 14 residues. CDR1 and CDR2 (germline): SGHRS, YFSETQ. CDR3 sequence reads: CASSPTAMNTEAFF. CDR3 bases: TGCGCCAGCAGCCCGACAGCAATGAACACTGAAGCTTTCTTT.

The chain carries TRBV5-1 and TRBJ1-3; TRBD1 might be the D (6 bases). Trimming left V 0 bases short and J 2 bases short, with 15 bases between. This CDR3 comprises 17 residues. Germline V gene lookup returns CDR1 SGHRS and CDR2 YFSETQ. CDR3 protein: CASSLVSGVGPGNTIYF. Written as DNA, the CDR3 is TGCGCCAGCAGCTTGGTATCAGGGGTAGGACCTGGAAACACCATATATTTT.

V usage is TRBV6-6 and J usage is TRBJ1-2; 10 nucleotides match TRBD1. From germline, CDR1 is MNHNY and CDR2 SVGAGI (reference sequence). There are 13 residues in the CDR3. The V segment lost 10 bases and the J segment 6 bases; nucleotides outside the gene matches: 8. The DNA for the CDR3 is TGTGCCATAGGGACAGGGGCTATCCATGGCTACACCTTC. Translating gives CAIGTGAIHGYTF.

The chain employs TRBV5-1 and TRBJ2-5; maybe TRBD1 (5 bases). Germline values: CDR1 SGHRS, CDR2 YFSETQ. This CDR3 contains 14 residues. Trimming left V 5 bases short and J 2 bases short, with 13 bases between. Written as DNA, the CDR3 is TGCGCCAGCAGTTACCGACAGAGTCAAGAGACCCAGTACTTC. Its protein product is CASSYRQSQETQYF.

This chain joins TRBV7-8 and TRBJ2-5, with 12 positions matching TRBD2. CDR3 size: 18 residues. V was clipped by 5 bases and J by 3 bases; unmatched bases: 13. Germline CDR1 SGHVS, CDR2 FQNEAQ. The CDR3 DNA reads TGTGCCAGCAGCGCAAGCCGGCTAGCGGGGGGGCCAAAAGAGACCCAGTACTTC. Its protein is CASSASRLAGGPKETQYF.

J is TRBJ1-2 and V is TRBV27, with 10 positions matching TRBD1. The CDR3 has 13 amino acids. V lost 8 bases and J lost 8; bases outside the gene matches: 8. Germline assignment: CDR1 MNHEY and CDR2 SMNVEV (reference sequence). The CDR3 here is CASAVWDRGGYTF. The CDR3 bases are TGTGCCAGCGCTGTCTGGGACAGGGGAGGCTACACCTTC.

The V and J genes are TRBV5-1 and TRBJ2-5, with D perhaps matching TRBD1 (5 bases). The CDR3 covers 13 residues. Germline V gene sequence: CDR1 SGHRS, CDR2 YFSETQ. V shed 7 bases and J shed 4 bases, with 14 bases lying between them. The CDR3 region is CASLGRASETQYF. As DNA, the CDR3 is TGCGCCAGCTTGGGCAGGGCATCAGAGACCCAGTACTTC.

CDR3: CASSLVPLGPSYEQYF. CDR3 sequence (DNA): TGTGCCAGCAGCTTAGTTCCATTGGGCCCATCCTACGAGCAGTACTTC. The V call is TRBV7-9, the J call TRBJ2-7; D is unclear. The CDR3 length is 16 residues. Germline CDR1 is SEHNR and CDR2 is FQNEAQ (reference sequence). V lost 1 base to trimming and J lost 1 base, with 14 bases between them.

The genes are TRBV7-2 and TRBJ1-1, with TRBD1 as a possible D gene (6 bases). Germline CDR1 SGHTA, CDR2 FQGNSA. This CDR3 contains 15 residues. V dropped 5 bases and J dropped 3 bases, with 16 bases sitting between them. This CDR3 is CASSPYQGKYTEAFF. The CDR3 coding sequence is TGTGCCAGCAGCCCCTATCAGGGGAAGTACACTGAAGCTTTCTTT.

The chain is built from TRBV25-1 and TRBJ2-6; 7 bases are a match to TRBD1. Trimming at V came to 5 bases and at J to 0 bases, leaving 10 bases not matched to a gene. CDR1 MGHDK and CDR2 SYGVNS come from the germline V gene. CDR3 length equals 18 residues. The CDR3 protein is CASSTHRGKFSGANVLTF. Here the CDR3 DNA reads TGTGCCAGCAGTACTCACAGGGGAAAATTCTCTGGGGCCAACGTCCTGACTTTC.

V and J are TRBV5-5 and TRBJ2-7; 7 nucleotides agree with TRBD1. The ends lost 3 bases at V and 6 bases at J; junction bases unmatched: 6. This CDR3 is built from 13 residues. Germline values: CDR1 SGHKS, CDR2 YYEKEE (reference sequence). This CDR3 reads CASSSTGYGEQYF. The CDR3 DNA is TGTGCCAGCAGCTCGACAGGGTATGGCGAGCAGTACTTC. The full variable domain, in which reference TRBV5-5 and TRBJ2-7 provide the parts outside the CDR3, is DAGVTQSPTHLIKTRGQQVTLRCSPISGHKSVSWYQQVLGQGPQFIFQYYEKEERGRGNFPDRFSARQFPNYSSELNVNALLLGDSALYLCASSSTGYGEQYFGPGTRLTVT.

This clone has more than one count but fewer than ten. The chain employs TRBV14 and TRBJ1-2; TRBD1 is a possible D gene (6 bases). This CDR3 spans 19 amino acids. The germline V gene encodes CDR1 SGHDN and CDR2 FVKESK. Trimming removed 2 bases from V and 5 bases from J, with 27 bases in between. CDR3 region: CASSQYRGGATGGSYGYTF. The CDR3 bases are TGTGCCAGCAGCCAATACCGAGGGGGGGCTACTGGTGGTTCGTATGGCTACACCTTC.

J is TRBJ2-7 and V is TRBV29-1; perhaps TRBD2 as D (6 bases). Trimming took off 6 bases at V and 7 bases at J, with 16 bases between the two ends. Per germline, CDR1 SQVTM and CDR2 ANQGSEA. This CDR3 has 12 residues. The DNA for the CDR3 is TGCAGCGTCCGGACGGGGGTTTGGGAGCAGTACTTC. As protein: CSVRTGVWEQYF.

V usage is TRBV27 and J usage is TRBJ2-3; perhaps TRBD1 as D (6 bases). The germline gives CDR1 MNHEY, CDR2 SMNVEV (reference sequence). CDR3 length: 13 residues. Trimming cost V 3 bases and J 3 bases, with 7 bases left between them. The CDR3 sequence is CASSFDRTDTQYF. CDR3 coding DNA: TGTGCCAGCAGTTTTGACAGGACAGATACGCAGTATTTT.

The chain is built from TRBV7-2 and TRBJ1-2, with D perhaps TRBD1 (6 bases). Per the germline V gene, CDR1 is SGHTA and CDR2 is FQGNSA. The CDR3 runs to 13 residues. V gave up 5 bases and J gave up 2 bases, with 9 bases separating them. CDR3 sequence reads: CASSAGQNYGYTF. DNA for the CDR3: TGTGCCAGCAGCGCAGGACAGAACTATGGCTACACCTTC.

With respect to this clone: The junction does not match germline at one end; this may be a read error. The chain couples TRBV27 to TRBJ2-1, with D maybe TRBD2 (5 bases). Germline CDR1 reads MNHEY; CDR2 reads SMNVEV (reference sequence). This CDR3 has 15 residues. CDR3 bases: TGTGCCAGCAGCTTATTTCGGGGCTCCTACAATGAGCAGTTCTTC. Its protein is CASSLFRGSYNEQFF.